These 26 T cell receptor beta chains were sequenced from one sample in a study of beta chain features in type 1 diabetes. Since all of the isolated RNA was reverse transcribed, expressed TCRB transcripts were what got sequenced. Only in-frame clones appear in the TCRdb table, and some are missing; sequencing was by immunoSEQ multiplex PCR. In the table there are 310,000 or so clones, approximately 11% of which are singletons. Sequenced sample: naive CD4+ T cells from blood. The receptors shown here come from a woman aged 25 to 45 in good health.

The CDR3 loop is CAETSGSTDTQYF. The CDR3 region has the DNA TGTGCCGAGACTAGCGGTAGCACAGATACGCAGTATTTT. The chain employs TRBV2 and TRBJ2-3; TRBD2 matches at 9 bases. The germline V gene has CDR1 SNHLY and CDR2 FYNNEI. This CDR3 has 13 amino acids. J gave up 0 bases and V 11 bases, and 3 bases lay outside the gene matches.

This clone was detected a few times. This chain connects TRBV9 to TRBJ2-1, with 9 bases lining up with TRBD2. Trimming at V came to 3 bases and at J to 1 base, leaving 2 bases not matched to a gene. This CDR3 is 15 amino acids long. The germline V gene has CDR1 SGDLS and CDR2 YYNGEE. CDR3 in amino acids: CASSATSGSYNEQFF. DNA of the CDR3: TGTGCCAGCAGCGCAACTAGCGGGTCCTACAATGAGCAGTTCTTC.

V usage is TRBV28 and J usage is TRBJ2-4; D remains unclear. Germline values: CDR1 MDHEN, CDR2 SYDVKM. CDR3 size: 15 residues. V gave up 3 bases and J gave up 0 bases, with 9 bases separating them. The CDR3 DNA reads TGTGCCAGCAGTTTGGGCAGATTAGCCAAAAACATTCAGTACTTC. Protein: CASSLGRLAKNIQYF.

The rearrangement links TRBV4-3 to TRBJ2-2, with TRBD2 matching 10 bases. The CDR3 length is 16 residues. Germline CDR1 and CDR2: LGHNA and YSLEER. Losses at the gene ends were 2 bases for V and 1 base for J; bases not matched to a gene: 1. DNA for the CDR3: TGCGCCAGCAGCCAAATAGCGGGAGGGAACACCGGGGAGCTGTTTTTT. This gives the protein CASSQIAGGNTGELFF.

The chain recombines TRBV7-2 with TRBJ2-5, with a possible D match to TRBD2 (5 bases). CDR1 is SGHTA and CDR2 is FQGNSA in the germline V gene. The V gene lost 3 bases and the J gene lost 2 bases, with 10 bases spanning the gap. The CDR3 length is 14 residues. The CDR3 loop is CASSLYERQETQYF. The DNA of the CDR3 is TGTGCCAGCAGCTTGTACGAGCGGCAAGAGACCCAGTACTTC. Complete variable domain (other parts from reference TRBV7-2 and TRBJ2-5): GAGVSQSPSNKVTEKGKDVELRCDPISGHTALYWYRQSLGQGLEFLIYFQGNSAPDKSGLPSDRFSAERTGGSVSTLTIQRTQQEDSAVYLCASSLYERQETQYFGPGTRLLVL.

With regard to this clone: Other DNA sequences in this sample translate to the same CDR3. The genes are TRBV7-3 and TRBJ1-2; D ambiguous. The V end was cut by 4 bases, the J end by 6 bases, with 12 bases between. This CDR3 region has 13 residues. The germline V gene has CDR1 SGHTA and CDR2 FQGTGA. CDR3 in amino acids: CASSSTGGNGYTF. The CDR3 DNA follows: TGTGCCAGCAGCTCCACTGGAGGGAATGGCTACACCTTC.

V is TRBV7-8 and J is TRBJ2-3, with TRBD2 matching over 7 bases. Germline CDR1 is SGHVS and CDR2 is FQNEAQ. The CDR3 runs to 16 residues. With V trimmed by 5 bases and J by 2 bases, 10 bases remained unmatched. Here the CDR3 DNA reads TGTGCCAGCAGCCCCGATGGACTAGAGTTCACAGATACGCAGTATTTT. This codes for CASSPDGLEFTDTQYF. Using reference TRBV7-8 and TRBJ2-3 for the parts outside the CDR3, the full variable domain is GAGVSQSPRYKVAKRGQDVALRCDPISGHVSLFWYQQALGQGPEFLTYFQNEAQLDKSGLPSDRFFAERPEGSVSTLKIQRTQQEDSAVYLCASSPDGLEFTDTQYFGPGTRLTVL.

The CDR3, as DNA: TGCGCCAGCAGCCCCTTAGCGGGAAACAATGAGCAGTTCTTC. Translated: CASSPLAGNNEQFF. This chain joins TRBV5-1 and TRBJ2-1; TRBD2 aligns across 8 bases. Germline values: CDR1 SGHRS, CDR2 YFSETQ. The CDR3 covers 14 residues. After removal of 4 bases from V and 5 bases from J, the junction contained 5 bases not matched to a gene.

This clone has more than one count but fewer than ten. V gene TRBV14 combines with J gene TRBJ2-5; the match to TRBD1 covers 7 bases. This CDR3 region has 14 residues. Germline V lookup: CDR1 SGHDN, CDR2 FVKESK. With 4 bases clipped from V and 1 base from J, the junction kept 3 bases outside the gene matches. Written as DNA, the CDR3 is TGTGCCAGCAGCCGACAGGGCCGCCAAGAGACCCAGTACTTC. Encoded protein: CASSRQGRQETQYF.

The genes are TRBV4-3 and TRBJ2-1, with a weak D call TRBD2 (6 bases). This CDR3 has 14 amino acids. Germline V gives CDR1 LGHNA, CDR2 YSLEER. The ends were cut back, 1 base at V and 10 bases at J, with 14 bases in the middle. The CDR3 loop is CASSQVGGIEEQFF. Written as DNA, the CDR3 is TGCGCCAGCAGCCAAGTAGGAGGGATAGAGGAGCAGTTCTTC.

This chain connects TRBV28 to TRBJ2-7; 13 nucleotides line up with TRBD2. CDR3 length: 15 amino acids. Germline CDR1 and CDR2: MDHEN and SYDVKM. The J segment lost 6 bases and the V segment lost 6 bases, leaving 8 bases of the junction unmatched. The CDR3, as DNA: TGTGCCAGCAGACTGAGACTAGCGGGAGGCTCCGAGCAGTACTTC. It is translated as CASRLRLAGGSEQYF.

There are a few counts of this clone. The V gene is TRBV4-1, the J gene TRBJ2-3; D remains unclear. CDR1 is MGHRA and CDR2 is YSYEKL in the germline V gene. CDR3 length: 14 residues. V lost 0 bases and J 0 bases, leaving 4 bases between the germline ends. The CDR3 DNA follows: TGCGCCAGCAGCCAAGAAGCCAGCACAGATACGCAGTATTTT. Translating it yields CASSQEASTDTQYF.

The J gene is TRBJ1-4, the V gene TRBV6-4, with D perhaps TRBD1 (6 bases). The CDR3 is 17 amino acids. V was shortened by 3 bases and J by 3 bases, with 17 bases between the two germline ends. Germline V CDR1 and CDR2: MRHNA, SNTAGT. CDR3 loop: CASSDAPGASANEKLFF. In nucleotides, the CDR3 is TGTGCCAGCAGTGATGCGCCAGGGGCCTCGGCTAATGAAAAACTGTTTTTT.

This clone occurred a few times. The chain employs TRBV30 and TRBJ2-3; TRBD1 matches at 9 bases. Unmatched junction bases numbered 8, after V lost 3 bases and J lost 4 bases. The CDR3 has 15 residues. Germline V gene lookup returns CDR1 GTSNPN and CDR2 SVGIG (reference sequence). The CDR3 nucleotides read TGTGCCTGGAGGCCCGGGACAGGGAGGTCAGATACGCAGTATTTT. It codes for CAWRPGTGRSDTQYF.

The chain uses TRBV18 and TRBJ2-5; D call uncertain. CDR3 length: 13 residues. Germline CDR1 reads KGHSH; CDR2 reads LQKENI. The V end lost 4 bases, the J end lost 7 bases, and 13 bases lay between the germline ends. CDR3 coding DNA: TGTGCCAGCTCACTAAGAGAGCTTGGGACCCAGTACTTC. It translates to CASSLRELGTQYF.

There are a few counts of this clone. The chain is built from TRBV20-1 and TRBJ2-1; TRBD2 agrees at 7 bases. The CDR3 contains 11 residues. Germline CDR1 and CDR2: DFQATT and SNEGSKA (reference sequence). With V trimmed by 6 bases and J by 8 bases, 4 bases remained unmatched. The CDR3 region has the DNA TGCAGTGCGCGGGAGTCCTATGAGCAGTTCTTC. Translating it yields CSARESYEQFF.

Only a few counts were recorded for this clone. The chain joins TRBV7-3 to TRBJ2-1, with TRBD2 identical over 9 bases. Losses at the gene ends were 1 base for V and 9 bases for J; bases not matched to a gene: 10. The CDR3 loop spans 16 amino acids. Looked up from germline, CDR1 is SGHTA and CDR2 is FQGTGA. The CDR3 sequence is CASSLNGGRARTEQFF. In nucleotides, the CDR3 is TGTGCCAGCAGCTTAAATGGCGGGAGGGCCAGAACTGAGCAGTTCTTC.

The chain carries TRBV5-4 and TRBJ2-7; 9 bases map to TRBD1. The CDR3 consists of 16 residues. The V segment lost 5 bases and the J segment 3 bases; nucleotides outside the gene matches: 12. The V gene's germline CDR1 is SGHNT and CDR2 YYREEE (reference sequence). The CDR3 reads CASRPNPGQGIYEQYF. DNA of the CDR3: TGTGCCAGCAGGCCAAACCCGGGACAGGGTATCTACGAGCAGTACTTC.

The chain carries TRBV18 and TRBJ2-7, with 9 bases aligning to TRBD2. The germline V gene has CDR1 KGHSH and CDR2 LQKENI. V was clipped by 4 bases and J by 1 base; unmatched bases: 5. CDR3 length: 15 residues. The CDR3 bases are TGTGCCAGCTCACGGACTAGCGTCAATTCCTACGAGCAGTACTTC. Its protein product is CASSRTSVNSYEQYF.

This chain joins TRBV21-1 and TRBJ1-5; no check of the table's D call, TRBD1, against the DNA was made. TRBV21-1 counts as a pseudogene. The CDR3 is 16 amino acids. CDR3 residues: CASSKVDRGLDQPQHF. DNA of the CDR3: TGTGCCAGCAGCAAAGTGGACAGGGGGCTGGATCAGCCCCAGCATTTT.

The J gene is TRBJ2-3, the V gene TRBV11-1, with D perhaps matching TRBD1 (5 bases). V lost 2 bases and J 1 base, leaving 10 bases between the germline ends. The CDR3 length is 15 residues. Germline CDR1 and CDR2: SGHAT and FQDESV (reference sequence). The CDR3 sequence: CASSLTQQGTDTQYF. In DNA, the CDR3 is TGTGCCAGCAGCTTAACACAACAGGGCACAGATACGCAGTATTTT.

V is TRBV7-3 and J is TRBJ2-4; D is possibly TRBD1 (5 bases). The germline V and J ends were trimmed by 5 bases and 0 bases, with 8 bases remaining between them. CDR1 and CDR2 (germline): SGHTA, FQGTGA. There are 14 residues in the CDR3. The CDR3 DNA follows: TGTGCCAGCAGCCCGCAGGGAGCCAAAAACATTCAGTACTTC. Residues: CASSPQGAKNIQYF.

This clone was seen more than once but under ten times. The CDR3 region is CASSPGGMEGGYTF. In DNA form, the CDR3 reads TGTGCCAGCAGCCCCGGGGGAATGGAAGGGGGCTACACCTTC. The chain is built from TRBV28 and TRBJ1-2; tentative D call: TRBD1 (5 bases). The CDR3 runs 14 residues. CDR1 and CDR2 from the germline V gene are MDHEN and SYDVKM. Trimming pared 6 bases from V and 8 bases from J, leaving 19 bases between.

The rearrangement links TRBV4-2 to TRBJ1-3; TRBD1 matches 11 bases. This CDR3 contains 19 residues. V lost 0 bases, J lost 4 bases, and 11 bases stayed unmatched. CDR1 is LGHNA, CDR2 YNFKEQ, per germline. In DNA form, the CDR3 reads TGTGCCAGCAGCCAAGATAAATCCCGGACAGGGGGCATAGGAAACACCATATATTTT. Protein sequence: CASSQDKSRTGGIGNTIYF.

The V and J genes are TRBV30 and TRBJ1-5; possibly TRBD1 for D (6 bases). Trimming left V 3 bases short and J 7 bases short, with 16 bases between. This CDR3 has 14 residues. From germline, CDR1 is GTSNPN and CDR2 SVGIG (reference sequence). In DNA form, the CDR3 reads TGTGCCTGGAGCCCCGGACAGCTAACGCAGCCCCAGCATTTT. Translation: CAWSPGQLTQPQHF.

In its sample, this clone was seen a few times. This sequence joins TRBV2 and TRBJ1-2; perhaps TRBD1 as D (5 bases). V lost 6 bases to trimming and J lost 1 base, with 9 bases between them. The CDR3 runs 13 residues. Germline V gene lookup returns CDR1 SNHLY and CDR2 FYNNEI. This CDR3 is CASSPDSNYGYTF. CDR3 bases: TGTGCCAGCAGCCCCGACAGTAACTATGGCTACACCTTC.